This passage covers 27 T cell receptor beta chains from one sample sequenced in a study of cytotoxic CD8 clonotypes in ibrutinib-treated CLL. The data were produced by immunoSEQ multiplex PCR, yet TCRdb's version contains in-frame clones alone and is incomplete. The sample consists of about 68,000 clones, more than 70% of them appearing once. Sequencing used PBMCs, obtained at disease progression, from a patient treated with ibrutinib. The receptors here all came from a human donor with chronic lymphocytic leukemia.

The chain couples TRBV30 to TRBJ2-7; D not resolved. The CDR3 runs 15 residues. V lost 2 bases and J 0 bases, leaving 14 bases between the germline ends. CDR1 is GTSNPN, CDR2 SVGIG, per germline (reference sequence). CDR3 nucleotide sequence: TGTGCCTGGAGTACCCTCGACACGAGCTCCTACGAGCAGTACTTC. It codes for CAWSTLDTSSYEQYF.

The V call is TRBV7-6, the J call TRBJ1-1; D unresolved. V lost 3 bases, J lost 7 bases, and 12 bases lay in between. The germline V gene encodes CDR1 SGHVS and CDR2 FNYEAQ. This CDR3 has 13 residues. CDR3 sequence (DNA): TGTGCCAGCAGCTTGCTAAAAGAGGGTGAAGCTTTCTTT. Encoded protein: CASSLLKEGEAFF.

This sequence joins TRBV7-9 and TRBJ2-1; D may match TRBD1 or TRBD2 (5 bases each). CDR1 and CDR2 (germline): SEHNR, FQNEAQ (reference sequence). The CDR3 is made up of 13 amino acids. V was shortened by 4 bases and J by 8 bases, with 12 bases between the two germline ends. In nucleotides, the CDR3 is TGTGCCAGCAGCTGGAGTCAGGGAGATGAGCAGTTCTTC. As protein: CASSWSQGDEQFF.

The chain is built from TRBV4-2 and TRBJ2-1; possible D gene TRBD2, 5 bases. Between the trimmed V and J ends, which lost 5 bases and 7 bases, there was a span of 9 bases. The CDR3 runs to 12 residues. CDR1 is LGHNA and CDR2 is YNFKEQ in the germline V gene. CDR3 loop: CASSSRGNEQFF. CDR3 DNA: TGTGCCAGCAGCTCCCGAGGGAATGAGCAGTTCTTC.

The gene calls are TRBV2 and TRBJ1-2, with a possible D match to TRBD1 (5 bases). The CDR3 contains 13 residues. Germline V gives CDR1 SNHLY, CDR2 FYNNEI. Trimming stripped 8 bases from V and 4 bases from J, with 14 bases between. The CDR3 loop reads CASSQAWSYGYTF. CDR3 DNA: TGTGCCAGCTCACAGGCCTGGAGCTATGGCTACACCTTC.

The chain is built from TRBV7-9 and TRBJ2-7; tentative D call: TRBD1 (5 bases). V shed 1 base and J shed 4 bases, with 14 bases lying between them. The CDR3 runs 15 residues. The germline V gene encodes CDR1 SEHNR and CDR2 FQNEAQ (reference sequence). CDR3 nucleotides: TGTGCCAGCAGCTTAGGCCCGGCAGGGCTGTACGAGCAGTACTTC. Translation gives CASSLGPAGLYEQYF.

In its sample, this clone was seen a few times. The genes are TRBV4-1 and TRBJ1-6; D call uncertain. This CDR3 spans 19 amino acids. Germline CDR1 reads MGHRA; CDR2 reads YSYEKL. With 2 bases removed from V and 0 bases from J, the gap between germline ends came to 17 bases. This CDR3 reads CASSQRADSDNSYNSPLHF. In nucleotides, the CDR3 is TGCGCCAGCAGCCAAAGAGCCGATTCAGATAACTCCTATAATTCACCCCTCCACTTT.

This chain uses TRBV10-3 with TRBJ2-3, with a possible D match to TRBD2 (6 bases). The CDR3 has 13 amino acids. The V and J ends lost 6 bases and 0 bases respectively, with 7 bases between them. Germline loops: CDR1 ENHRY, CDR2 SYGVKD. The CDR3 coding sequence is TGTGCCATCAGGGGGACTAGCACAGATACGCAGTATTTT. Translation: CAIRGTSTDTQYF.

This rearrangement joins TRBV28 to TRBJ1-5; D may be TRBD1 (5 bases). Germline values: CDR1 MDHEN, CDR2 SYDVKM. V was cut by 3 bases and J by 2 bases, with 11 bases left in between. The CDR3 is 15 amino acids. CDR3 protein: CASSLSGRGNQPQHF. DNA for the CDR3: TGTGCCAGCAGTTTGAGTGGCAGGGGCAATCAGCCCCAGCATTTT.

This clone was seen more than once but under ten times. DNA of the CDR3: TGCGCCAGCAGTGGGGGACAGGCCGATGAAAAACTGTTTTTT. It specifies CASSGGQADEKLFF. The rearrangement uses TRBV5-1 and TRBJ1-4; 8 positions match TRBD1. The J segment lost 6 bases and the V segment lost 5 bases, leaving 6 bases of the junction unmatched. Per germline, CDR1 SGHRS and CDR2 YFSETQ. The CDR3 is 14 amino acids.

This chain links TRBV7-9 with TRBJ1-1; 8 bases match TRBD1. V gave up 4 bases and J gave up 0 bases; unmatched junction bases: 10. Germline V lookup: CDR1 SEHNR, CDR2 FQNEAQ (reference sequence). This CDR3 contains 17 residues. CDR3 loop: CASSSSRGPEMNTEAFF. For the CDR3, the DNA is TGTGCCAGCAGCTCATCCAGGGGGCCGGAAATGAACACTGAAGCTTTCTTT.

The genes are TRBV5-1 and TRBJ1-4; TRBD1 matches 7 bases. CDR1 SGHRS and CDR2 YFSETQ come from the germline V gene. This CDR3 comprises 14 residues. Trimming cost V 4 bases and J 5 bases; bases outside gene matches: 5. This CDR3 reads CASSTGTANEKLFF. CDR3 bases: TGCGCCAGCAGCACCGGGACAGCAAATGAAAAACTGTTTTTT.

CDR3 nucleotide sequence: TGTGCCAGCAGCACCGGACCTCGTGATGGCTACACCTTC. Its protein is CASSTGPRDGYTF. This chain joins TRBV5-4 and TRBJ1-2; no reliable D call. Trimming pared 4 bases from V and 6 bases from J, leaving 13 bases between. The CDR3 totals 13 residues. CDR1 SGHNT and CDR2 YYREEE come from the germline V gene (reference sequence). The full variable domain, with the rest looked up from reference TRBV5-4 and TRBJ1-2, is ETGVTQSPTHLIKTRGQQVTLRCSSQSGHNTVSWYQQALGQGPQFIFQYYREEENGRGNFPPRFSGLQFPNYSSELNVNALELDDSALYLCASSTGPRDGYTFGSGTRLTVV.

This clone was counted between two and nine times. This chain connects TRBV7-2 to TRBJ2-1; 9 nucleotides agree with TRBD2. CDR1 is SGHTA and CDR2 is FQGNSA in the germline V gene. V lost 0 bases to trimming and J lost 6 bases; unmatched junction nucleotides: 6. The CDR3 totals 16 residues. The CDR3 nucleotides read TGTGCCAGCAGCTTAGCGCAGCGGGGGGTCGGCAATGAGCAGTTCTTC. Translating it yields CASSLAQRGVGNEQFF. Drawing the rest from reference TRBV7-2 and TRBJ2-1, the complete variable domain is GAGVSQSPSNKVTEKGKDVELRCDPISGHTALYWYRQSLGQGLEFLIYFQGNSAPDKSGLPSDRFSAERTGGSVSTLTIQRTQQEDSAVYLCASSLAQRGVGNEQFFGPGTRLTVL.

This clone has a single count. DNA for the CDR3: TGCGCCAGCTCACCATCGGGCTCTGGGGCCAACGTCCTGACTTTC. Protein: CASSPSGSGANVLTF. The J gene is TRBJ2-6, the V gene TRBV4-1; no firm D call. This CDR3 spans 15 amino acids. Trimming shortened V by 8 bases and J by 0 bases, and 11 bases separated the two germline ends. CDR1 is MGHRA, CDR2 YSYEKL, per germline.

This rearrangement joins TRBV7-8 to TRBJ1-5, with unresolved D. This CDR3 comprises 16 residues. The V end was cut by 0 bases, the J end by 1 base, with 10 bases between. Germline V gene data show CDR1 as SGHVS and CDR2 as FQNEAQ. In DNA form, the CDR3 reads TGTGCCAGCAGCTTAGCGAGGCCACAGAGCAATCAGCCCCAGCATTTT. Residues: CASSLARPQSNQPQHF.

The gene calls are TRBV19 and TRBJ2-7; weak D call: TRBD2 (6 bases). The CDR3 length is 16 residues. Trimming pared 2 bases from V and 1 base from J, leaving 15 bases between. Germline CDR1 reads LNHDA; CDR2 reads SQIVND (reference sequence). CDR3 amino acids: CASSIPSDGRSYEQYF. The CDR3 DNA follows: TGTGCCAGTAGTATACCCTCGGACGGGAGATCCTACGAGCAGTACTTC.

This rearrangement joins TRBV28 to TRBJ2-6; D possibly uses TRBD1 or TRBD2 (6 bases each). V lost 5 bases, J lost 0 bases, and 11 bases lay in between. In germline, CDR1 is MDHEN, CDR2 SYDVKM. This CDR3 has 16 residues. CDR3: CASSGGQHSGANVLTF. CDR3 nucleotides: TGTGCCAGCAGTGGGGGGCAGCACTCTGGGGCCAACGTCCTGACTTTC.

This CDR3 reads CASSFRTGLVEQYF. The CDR3 DNA reads TGTGCCAGCAGCTTCAGGACAGGGTTGGTCGAGCAGTACTTC. The chain is built from TRBV11-2 and TRBJ2-7; 8 positions match TRBD1. Germline CDR1 and CDR2: SGHAT and FQNNGV. The CDR3 spans 14 residues. The V and J ends lost 3 bases and 6 bases, in that order; junction bases with no gene match: 7.

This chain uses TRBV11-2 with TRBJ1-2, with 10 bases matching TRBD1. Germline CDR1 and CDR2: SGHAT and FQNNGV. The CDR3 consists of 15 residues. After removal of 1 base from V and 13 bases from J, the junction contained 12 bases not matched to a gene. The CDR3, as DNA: TGTGCCAGCAGCTTAGGAGCGGGACAGGGGCCCACATTCACCTTC. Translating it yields CASSLGAGQGPTFTF.

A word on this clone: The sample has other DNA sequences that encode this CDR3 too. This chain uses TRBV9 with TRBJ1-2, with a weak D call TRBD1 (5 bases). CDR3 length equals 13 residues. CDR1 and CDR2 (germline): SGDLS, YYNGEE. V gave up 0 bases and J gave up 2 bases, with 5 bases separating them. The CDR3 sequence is CASSVDRNYGYTF. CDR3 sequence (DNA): TGTGCCAGCAGCGTAGACAGGAACTATGGCTACACCTTC.

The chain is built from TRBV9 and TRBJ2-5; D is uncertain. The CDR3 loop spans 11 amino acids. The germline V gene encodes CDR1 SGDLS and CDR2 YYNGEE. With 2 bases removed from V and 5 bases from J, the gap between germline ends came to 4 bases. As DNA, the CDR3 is TGTGCCAGCAGCGTTTCGGAGACCCAGTACTTC. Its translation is CASSVSETQYF.

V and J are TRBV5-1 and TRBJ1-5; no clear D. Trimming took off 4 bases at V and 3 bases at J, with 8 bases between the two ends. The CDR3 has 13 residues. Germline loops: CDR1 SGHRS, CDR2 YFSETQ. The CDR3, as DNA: TGCGCCAGCAGCCTCGGACCCAATCAGCCCCAGCATTTT. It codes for CASSLGPNQPQHF.

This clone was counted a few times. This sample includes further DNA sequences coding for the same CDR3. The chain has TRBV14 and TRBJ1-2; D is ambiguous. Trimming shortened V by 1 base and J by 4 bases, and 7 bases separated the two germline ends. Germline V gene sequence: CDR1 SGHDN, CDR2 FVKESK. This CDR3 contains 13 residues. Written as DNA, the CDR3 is TGTGCCAGCAGCCAAGGGCTGAGCTATGGCTACACCTTC. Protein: CASSQGLSYGYTF.

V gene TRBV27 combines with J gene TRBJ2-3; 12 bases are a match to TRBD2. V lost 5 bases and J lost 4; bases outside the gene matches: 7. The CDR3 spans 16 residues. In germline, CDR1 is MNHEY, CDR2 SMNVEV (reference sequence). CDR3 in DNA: TGTGCCAGCAGTCTACCTAGCGGGGGGGCCTCAGATACGCAGTATTTT. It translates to CASSLPSGGASDTQYF.

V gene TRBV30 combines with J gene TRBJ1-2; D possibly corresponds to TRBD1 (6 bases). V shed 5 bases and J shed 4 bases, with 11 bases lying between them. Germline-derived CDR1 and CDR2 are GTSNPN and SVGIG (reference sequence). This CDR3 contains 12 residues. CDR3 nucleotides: TGTGCCTGGGGTACAGGGACCTATGGCTACACCTTC. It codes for CAWGTGTYGYTF.

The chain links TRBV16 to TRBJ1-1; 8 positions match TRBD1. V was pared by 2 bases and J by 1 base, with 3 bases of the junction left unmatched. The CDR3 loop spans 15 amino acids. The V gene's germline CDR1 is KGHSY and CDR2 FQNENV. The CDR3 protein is CASSQNRGRNTEAFF. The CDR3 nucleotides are TGTGCCAGCAGCCAAAACAGGGGGAGGAACACTGAAGCTTTCTTT.